This TCR beta chain is from a study of blood T cell repertoires in COVID-19. Study-wide context: Collection of acute and convalescent COVID-19 samples took place in the United States, Italy and Spain. T cells, B-cell-depleted T cells, or PBMCs supplied cDNA or gDNA.

Source study methods: Nucleated cell number was recorded as an estimate derived from reference gene primer amplification. Clones were sequenced by immunoSEQ multiplex PCR, and TCRdb holds only the in-frame ones, with some missing. The V and J calls and clone size are taken from that table; D and trimming were inferred from the DNA. In the table there are roughly 150,000 clones, about 82% of which are singletons. The V end lost 8 bases, the J end lost 0 bases, and 8 bases lay between the germline ends. The CDR3 covers 13 residues. Per germline, CDR1 SNHLY and CDR2 FYNNEI. Followed over time, Seattle patients had been enrolled while infection was active.

The sample taken for sequencing was peripheral blood. The chain couples TRBV2 to TRBJ2-1, with a weak D call TRBD1 (5 bases). The sequence was collected from a woman of 80 years or more with COVID-19, enrolled during active disease. The CDR3 region has the DNA TGTGCCAGCGACAGTAGCTCCTACAATGAGCAGTTCTTC. Residues: CASDSSSYNEQFF. Complete variable domain (other parts from reference TRBV2 and TRBJ2-1): EPEVTQTPSHQVTQMGQEVILRCVPISNHLYFYWYRQILGQKVEFLVSFYNNEISEKSEIFDDQFSVERPDGSNFTLKIRSTKLEDSAMYFCASDSSSYNEQFFGPGTRLTVL.